What follows are 25 T cell receptor beta chains derived from one specimen sequenced in a study of blood T cell repertoires in COVID-19. Using immunoSEQ multiplex PCR, the repertoire was profiled, and TCRdb retains in-frame clones only, with some absent. The table lists approximately 140,000 clones, roughly four fifths of them singletons. The sample comprised peripheral blood. Source of these receptors: a human donor with acute or convalescent COVID-19. The donor label of this sample is uncertain.

The chain has TRBV7-9 and TRBJ2-2, with 12 positions matching TRBD2. Germline CDR1 SEHNR, CDR2 FQNEAQ (reference sequence). With V trimmed by 4 bases and J by 6 bases, 6 bases remained unmatched. The CDR3 sequence is 16 residues long. This CDR3 reads CASSSQTSGGPGELFF. CDR3 nucleotide sequence: TGTGCCAGCAGCTCACAGACTAGCGGGGGACCCGGGGAGCTGTTTTTT.

This clone was counted only a few times. The gene calls are TRBV6-5 and TRBJ1-2; TRBD1 matches at 8 bases. V dropped 2 bases and J dropped 6; count of bases not matched to a gene: 11. This CDR3 is 16 amino acids long. The V gene's germline CDR1 is MNHEY and CDR2 SVGAGI. The CDR3 here is CASSYGQGRSDHGYTF. Written as DNA, the CDR3 is TGTGCCAGCAGTTACGGACAGGGAAGATCGGATCATGGCTACACCTTC.

The V gene is TRBV2, the J gene TRBJ1-4; 9 positions agree with TRBD1. The CDR3 loop spans 13 amino acids. The trim removed 6 bases at V and 8 bases at J, leaving 4 bases unmatched. The V gene's germline CDR1 is SNHLY and CDR2 FYNNEI. The CDR3 spells CASSGTGREKLFF. CDR3 nucleotide sequence: TGTGCCAGCAGCGGGACAGGGAGGGAAAAACTGTTTTTT.

The rearrangement uses TRBV6-6 and TRBJ1-4; possibly TRBD1 for D (5 bases). This CDR3 is built from 16 residues. Trimming removed 6 bases from V and 2 bases from J, with 16 bases in between. The V gene's germline CDR1 is MNHNY and CDR2 SVGAGI (reference sequence). DNA of the CDR3: TGTGCCAGCAGAGGCCCAGGGCGTGGGACTAATGAAAAACTGTTTTTT. As protein: CASRGPGRGTNEKLFF.

This clone came up once. V and J are TRBV7-3 and TRBJ1-6, with D unresolved. The V gene's germline CDR1 is SGHTA and CDR2 FQGTGA. Trimming cost V 4 bases and J 10 bases, with 11 bases left between them. The CDR3 length is 13 residues. The DNA of the CDR3 is TGTGCCAGCAGCTCAGACATCAGCTCACCCCTCCACTTT. Translated: CASSSDISSPLHF.

The chain employs TRBV7-9 and TRBJ2-7; the D gene is possibly TRBD2 (5 bases). The ends were cut back, 5 bases at V and 5 bases at J, with 7 bases in the middle. Per germline, CDR1 SEHNR and CDR2 FQNEAQ (reference sequence). This CDR3 spans 11 amino acids. CDR3 sequence (DNA): TGTGCCAGCAGCCCCGGGAACGAGCAGTACTTC. It translates to CASSPGNEQYF.

The genes are TRBV3-1 (or the pseudogene TRBV3-2) and TRBJ1-2; no definite D call. The CDR3 consists of 14 residues. Trimming pared 4 bases from V and 2 bases from J, leaving 11 bases between. Germline V lookup: CDR1 LGHDT, CDR2 YNNKEL (reference sequence). The CDR3 region is CASSLGARNYGYTF. CDR3 coding DNA: TGTGCCAGCAGCCTGGGAGCGAGGAACTATGGCTACACCTTC.

This clone was detected once. The gene calls are TRBV18 and TRBJ1-5, with D uncertain. V was clipped by 9 bases and J by 5 bases, with 14 bases between them. The CDR3 has 13 residues. Per the germline V gene, CDR1 is KGHSH and CDR2 is LQKENI. The chain's CDR3 is CASSPGRDQPQHF. CDR3 in DNA: TGTGCCAGTTCCCCGGGGAGGGATCAGCCCCAGCATTTT.

J is TRBJ1-2 and V is TRBV6-5; TRBD1 matches at 11 bases. Looked up from germline, CDR1 is MNHEY and CDR2 is SVGAGI. This CDR3 has 15 amino acids. J lost 4 bases, V lost 7 bases, and 8 bases had no gene match. The CDR3 sequence is CASTSPGQGGYGYTF. In DNA, the CDR3 is TGTGCCAGCACTTCCCCGGGACAGGGGGGCTATGGCTACACCTTC.

The CDR3 spells CASSQDRGPGKKLFF. CDR3 nucleotide sequence: TGCGCCAGCAGCCAAGACAGGGGTCCGGGGAAAAAACTGTTTTTT. J is TRBJ1-4 and V is TRBV4-1; D is possibly TRBD1 (6 bases). Germline V gene data show CDR1 as MGHRA and CDR2 as YSYEKL. This CDR3 comprises 15 residues. V was shortened by 0 bases and J by 9 bases, with 14 bases between the two germline ends.

The chain employs TRBV7-2 and TRBJ2-7; 10 bases agree with TRBD2. Germline assignment: CDR1 SGHTA and CDR2 FQGNSA. Trimming cost V 1 base and J 5 bases; bases outside gene matches: 8. The CDR3 has 16 residues. The CDR3 nucleotides read TGTGCCAGCAGCTTAGATTGGCTAGCGGGGGACGACGAGCAGTACTTC. It encodes CASSLDWLAGDDEQYF.

The CDR3 nucleotides are TGTGCCAGCAGTTGGGGGCTGGGCACTGAAGCTTTCTTT. Its protein product is CASSWGLGTEAFF. The chain carries TRBV27 and TRBJ1-1; perhaps TRBD1 as D (6 bases). The CDR3 has 13 residues. V was trimmed by 4 bases and J by 4 bases, leaving 10 bases between them. Germline V lookup: CDR1 MNHEY, CDR2 SMNVEV (reference sequence).

The V and J genes are TRBV4-3 and TRBJ2-5; a possible D gene is TRBD2 (6 bases). V lost 0 bases and J lost 5, with 10 bases in between. In germline, CDR1 is LGHNA, CDR2 YSLEER. This CDR3 contains 14 residues. CDR3 residues: CASSQDWGRETQYF. Written as DNA, the CDR3 is TGCGCCAGCAGCCAAGATTGGGGGAGGGAGACCCAGTACTTC.

The rearrangement uses TRBV30 and TRBJ1-4; perhaps TRBD1 as D (6 bases). Germline CDR1 GTSNPN, CDR2 SVGIG (reference sequence). The CDR3 is 14 residues long. V was clipped by 1 base and J by 6 bases, with 12 bases between them. CDR3 amino acids: CAWSAPEGDEKLFF. CDR3 nucleotides: TGTGCCTGGAGTGCCCCTGAGGGGGATGAAAAACTGTTTTTT.

The chain couples TRBV3-1 (or the pseudogene TRBV3-2) to TRBJ1-1; D might be TRBD1 (5 bases). The CDR3 is made up of 14 amino acids. Trimming removed 0 bases from V and 3 bases from J, with 8 bases in between. Germline CDR1 LGHDT, CDR2 YNNKEL (reference sequence). The CDR3 DNA reads TGTGCCAGCAGCCAAGATCCCAGGGACACTGAAGCTTTCTTT. Amino acids: CASSQDPRDTEAFF.

Note on this clone: At one boundary the junction diverges from the germline segment, which might be a read error. The V gene is TRBV3-1 (or the pseudogene TRBV3-2), the J gene TRBJ1-4; 9 bases map to TRBD1. CDR3 length equals 18 residues. Germline V CDR1 and CDR2: LGHDT, YNNKEL (reference sequence). In nucleotides, the CDR3 is TGTGCCAGCAGCCAGAGCGACAGGGGGAGGATCGGTAAAAGAAAAACTGTTTTT. Amino acids: CASSQSDRGRIGKRKTVF.

The gene calls are TRBV7-9 and TRBJ2-1; D perhaps matches TRBD1 (6 bases). The V and J ends lost 1 base and 6 bases respectively, with 13 bases between them. This CDR3 has 15 residues. Germline V CDR1 and CDR2: SEHNR, FQNEAQ (reference sequence). The CDR3 bases are TGTGCCAGCAGCTTAGGAACCCTGGACAGCAATGAGCAGTTCTTC. As protein: CASSLGTLDSNEQFF.

V gene TRBV2 combines with J gene TRBJ1-2, with TRBD1 as a possible D gene (5 bases). Germline assignment: CDR1 SNHLY and CDR2 FYNNEI. Trimming took off 5 bases at V and 3 bases at J, with 10 bases between the two ends. The CDR3 length is 13 residues. CDR3 in DNA: TGTGCCAGCAGTCCTTGGGGGGACTATGGCTACACCTTC. It specifies CASSPWGDYGYTF.

The chain uses TRBV30 and TRBJ2-3; TRBD1 is a possible D gene (5 bases). The CDR3 totals 13 residues. Germline V gene data show CDR1 as GTSNPN and CDR2 as SVGIG (reference sequence). CDR3 residues: CVLKGLLTDTQYF. CDR3 DNA sequence: TGTGTACTTAAGGGGTTACTCACAGATACGCAGTATTTT.

The CDR3 bases are TGTGCCAGCAGTTTGCAGGGCCGGAACACTGAAGCTTTCTTT. Amino acid sequence: CASSLQGRNTEAFF. The V and J genes are TRBV27 and TRBJ1-1; D is possibly TRBD1 (5 bases). The CDR3 has 14 residues. Trimming stripped 3 bases from V and 1 base from J, with 9 bases between. Per germline, CDR1 MNHEY and CDR2 SMNVEV (reference sequence).

This clone was picked up a small number of times. The gene calls are TRBV3-1 (or the pseudogene TRBV3-2) and TRBJ1-3, with D hard to call. The CDR3 has 14 amino acids. Trimming pared 0 bases from V and 5 bases from J, leaving 8 bases between. Germline V lookup: CDR1 LGHDT, CDR2 YNNKEL (reference sequence). The CDR3 sequence: CASSQDASRNTIYF. In DNA form, the CDR3 reads TGTGCCAGCAGCCAAGATGCCAGTAGAAACACCATATATTTT.

This chain uses TRBV5-8 with TRBJ1-6; 7 positions agree with TRBD1. The length of the CDR3 is 14 residues. Per the germline V gene, CDR1 is SGHTS and CDR2 is YDEGEE. V trimming: 4 bases; J trimming: 8 bases; junction bases outside the gene matches: 6. The CDR3 nucleotides are TGTGCCAGCAGCGCGGGACAGAGCGATTCACCCCTCCACTTT. Its translation is CASSAGQSDSPLHF.

In its sample, this clone was seen many times. The chain couples TRBV19 to TRBJ1-5, with a possible D match to TRBD1 (6 bases). V was pared by 3 bases and J by 9 bases, with 21 bases between. The CDR3 covers 16 residues. Germline values: CDR1 LNHDA, CDR2 SQIVND (reference sequence). The CDR3 coding sequence is TGTGCCAGTAGTATTGTAAGGGGGTTTGGGTTCAGGCCCCAGCATTTT. Translated: CASSIVRGFGFRPQHF.

The chain is built from TRBV20-1 and TRBJ1-3, with D perhaps matching TRBD1 (6 bases). CDR1 DFQATT and CDR2 SNEGSKA come from the germline V gene (reference sequence). This CDR3 is built from 14 residues. Trimming shortened V by 3 bases and J by 3 bases, and 12 bases separated the two germline ends. In nucleotides, the CDR3 is TGCAGTGCTAGTGGACAGCATATTGGAAACACCATATATTTT. This encodes CSASGQHIGNTIYF.

The J gene is TRBJ2-7, the V gene TRBV23-1; D is unclear. TRBV23-1 is given ORF status, its function remaining uncertain. V was cut by 4 bases and J by 13 bases, with 23 bases left in between. This CDR3 comprises 14 residues. The CDR3, as DNA: TGCGCCAGCAGTCGGCGTAATGTAATAAGGCGGCTATACTTC. This sequence encodes CASSRRNVIRRLYF.